This TCR beta chain was sequenced for a study of control samples from healthy donors and cancer patients. Here immunoSEQ multiplex PCR was the method, and the copy in TCRdb shows in-frame clones only, minus some. The table records fewer than 90,000 clones, approximately 90% of them present only once. Trimming took off 4 bases at V and 5 bases at J, with 6 bases between the two ends. CDR3 size: 12 residues. Germline V gene sequence: CDR1 SGHDT, CDR2 YYEEEE. Material for sequencing was PBMCs. The clonotype originates from a woman in her sixties with head and neck cancer. The chain joins TRBV5-6 to TRBJ2-2; D is ambiguous. The CDR3 loop is CASSLWTGELFF. For the CDR3, the DNA is TGTGCCAGCAGCCTTTGGACCGGGGAGCTGTTTTTT.